These 6 T cell receptor beta chains originate from one sample sequenced in a study of identical twins. TCRdb re-analysed the 5' RACE reads in MiXCR, keeping a single row per CDR3 protein. The profile shows about 1.7 million distinct CDR3 sequences, 25% to 35% of them singletons. Sequenced input: cord blood. These receptors all stem from a newborn girl in good health.

The chain has TRBV19 and TRBJ2-3; TRBD1 agrees at 7 bases. Germline V gene sequence: CDR1 LNHDA, CDR2 SQIVND (reference sequence). The CDR3 totals 14 residues. V lost 8 bases to trimming and J lost 4 bases; unmatched junction nucleotides: 9. In nucleotides, the CDR3 is TGTGCCAGTCGACAGGACAGGTGGTCAGATACGCAGTATTTT. Protein product: CASRQDRWSDTQYF.

This clonotype was seen a single time. The rearrangement links TRBV27 to TRBJ2-7; no reliable D call. CDR1 and CDR2 from the germline V gene are MNHEY and SMNVEV (reference sequence). V lost 3 bases, J lost 7 bases, and 13 bases lay in between. The CDR3 sequence is 13 residues long. The CDR3 is CASSFGRSNEQYF. The CDR3 nucleotides are TGTGCCAGCAGTTTCGGCCGTTCTAATGAGCAGTACTTC.

This clonotype was seen a handful of times. The chain links TRBV10-2 to TRBJ2-3, with 9 bases matching TRBD2. V was clipped by 0 bases and J by 6 bases; unmatched bases: 10. The CDR3 contains 17 residues. Germline V gives CDR1 WSHSY, CDR2 SAAADI. The CDR3 reads CASSESIRVAGADTQYF. CDR3 sequence (DNA): TGCGCCAGCAGTGAGTCAATCCGAGTAGCGGGAGCGGATACGCAGTATTTT.

This clonotype was recorded many times. This chain connects TRBV6-6 to TRBJ1-2; TRBD1 agrees at 8 bases. The junction had 5 bases not matched to a gene; V was cut back by 6 bases and J by 2 bases. The CDR3 totals 14 residues. Germline loops: CDR1 MNHNY, CDR2 SVGAGI (reference sequence). The CDR3 reads CASSKGQDNYGYTF. The CDR3 nucleotides read TGTGCCAGCAGCAAGGGACAGGACAACTATGGCTACACCTTC.

Only a few counts were recorded for this clonotype. This chain joins TRBV7-2 and TRBJ2-1; a possible D gene is TRBD2 (6 bases). Germline CDR1 is SGHTA and CDR2 is FQGNSA. Trimming shortened V by 5 bases and J by 2 bases, and 13 bases separated the two germline ends. The CDR3 has 15 amino acids. For the CDR3, the DNA is TGTGCCAGCAGCCGCCGACTAGGGGCCTACAATGAGCAGTTCTTC. Protein product: CASSRRLGAYNEQFF.

Of note for this clonotype: At one boundary the junction diverges from the germline segment, which might be a read error. The chain recombines TRBV29-1 with TRBJ2-1, with 16 bases lining up with TRBD2. From germline, CDR1 is SQVTM and CDR2 ANQGSEA. This CDR3 is 17 amino acids long. The CDR3 protein is CSSNAGTSGRAGNERFF. The CDR3 DNA sequence: TGCAGCTCAAATGCCGGGACTAGCGGGAGGGCGGGTAATGAGCGGTTCTTC.